The 17 T cell receptor beta chains given below trace back to one sample, sequenced in a study of shared clonotypes between healthy human individuals. Naivety among CD8 cells was defined by CD45RO negativity and positive CCR7 selection, thereby excluding terminally differentiated effector memory CD45RA+ cells. TCRdb's table, derived via immunoSEQ multiplex PCR, lists solely in-frame clones and lacks some. Here the sample spans hundreds of thousands of clones, 96% being singletons. Input material: naive CD8+ T cells sorted from blood. These receptors were collected from a woman aged 25-40 years in good health.

The V and J genes are TRBV7-3 and TRBJ2-2; the match to TRBD2 covers 9 bases. Germline lookup yields CDR1 SGHTA and CDR2 FQGTGA. Trimming took 0 bases from V and 7 from J; bases not matched to a gene: 6. CDR3 size: 16 residues. The CDR3 DNA sequence: TGTGCCAGCAGCTTAACAATAGCGGGAGCGGGCGGGGAGCTGTTTTTT. Protein sequence: CASSLTIAGAGGELFF.

The gene calls are TRBV11-2 and TRBJ1-1, with a weak D call TRBD1 (5 bases). Between the trimmed V and J ends, which lost 2 bases and 1 base, there was a span of 11 bases. Looked up from germline, CDR1 is SGHAT and CDR2 is FQNNGV. This CDR3 spans 15 amino acids. DNA of the CDR3: TGTGCCAGCAGCTTAAAGGCAGGGCGGAACACTGAAGCTTTCTTT. Translated, it gives CASSLKAGRNTEAFF. Together with reference TRBV11-2 and TRBJ1-1, the CDR3 gives the full variable domain: EAGVAQSPRYKIIEKRQSVAFWCNPISGHATLYWYQQILGQGPKLLIQFQNNGVVDDSQLPKDRFSAERLKGVDSTLKIQPAKLEDSAVYLCASSLKAGRNTEAFFGQGTRLTVV.

This CDR3 reads CASSPPRQGANYEQYF. The CDR3 nucleotides are TGTGCCAGCAGTCCGCCGCGCCAGGGGGCGAACTACGAGCAGTACTTC. V and J are TRBV28 and TRBJ2-7, with 8 bases lining up with TRBD1. The CDR3 length is 16 residues. The germline V gene has CDR1 MDHEN and CDR2 SYDVKM. Unmatched junction bases numbered 12, after V lost 5 bases and J lost 3 bases.

In its sample, this clone was seen once. The V and J genes are TRBV4-1 and TRBJ2-1, with 15 nucleotides matching TRBD2. This CDR3 contains 15 residues. The germline gives CDR1 MGHRA, CDR2 YSYEKL. V was pared by 4 bases and J by 8 bases, with 3 bases of the junction left unmatched. The CDR3 coding sequence is TGCGCCAGCAGCCGGGGACTAGCGGGAGGCTATGAGCAGTTCTTC. Protein: CASSRGLAGGYEQFF.

V gene TRBV6-5 combines with J gene TRBJ2-7; D remains ambiguous. Between the trimmed V and J ends, which lost 2 bases and 1 base, there was a span of 12 bases. Germline V gene sequence: CDR1 MNHEY, CDR2 SVGAGI. The CDR3 spans 15 residues. The CDR3, as DNA: TGTGCCAGCAGTTACGCCCCGGACGGATCCTACGAGCAGTACTTC. Translation gives CASSYAPDGSYEQYF.

The sample holds one count of this clone. The chain links TRBV5-4 to TRBJ1-1, with D unresolved. Trimming shortened V by 0 bases and J by 4 bases, and 10 bases separated the two germline ends. CDR3 length equals 14 residues. Germline CDR1 and CDR2: SGHNT and YYREEE (reference sequence). The CDR3 sequence is CASSLDGVGTEAFF. The CDR3 DNA sequence: TGTGCCAGCAGCTTGGACGGGGTTGGCACTGAAGCTTTCTTT.

As DNA, the CDR3 is TGTGCCAGCAGCGTCATAGGACAGGCTTGGGGGAATGAGCAGTTCTTC. Translating it yields CASSVIGQAWGNEQFF. The V gene is TRBV13, the J gene TRBJ2-1, with 7 positions matching TRBD1. The CDR3 runs to 16 residues. Per the germline V gene, CDR1 is PRHDT and CDR2 is FYEKMQ (reference sequence). J lost 7 bases, V lost 5 bases, and 14 bases had no gene match.

This rearrangement joins TRBV4-1 to TRBJ2-1, with D perhaps matching TRBD2 (5 bases). The germline V gene encodes CDR1 MGHRA and CDR2 YSYEKL. The V end lost 0 bases, the J end lost 6 bases, and 15 bases lay between the germline ends. This CDR3 comprises 16 residues. DNA of the CDR3: TGCGCCAGCAGCCAAGATTTCCGGGGAGCAGGCAATGAGCAGTTCTTC. Residues: CASSQDFRGAGNEQFF.

The genes are TRBV27 and TRBJ2-1, with 8 nucleotides matching TRBD2. V lost 7 bases, J lost 7 bases, and 9 bases stayed unmatched. This CDR3 comprises 14 residues. Germline CDR1 is MNHEY and CDR2 is SMNVEV (reference sequence). DNA of the CDR3: TGTGCCAGCACCCTGGGGACTAGTTTAAATGAGCAGTTCTTC. It codes for CASTLGTSLNEQFF.

A single count supports this clone. The chain combines TRBV27 with TRBJ2-1; TRBD1 agrees at 8 bases. From germline, CDR1 is MNHEY and CDR2 SMNVEV (reference sequence). The CDR3 has 14 amino acids. Trimming at V came to 3 bases and at J to 9 bases, leaving 7 bases not matched to a gene. The CDR3 reads CASSFNPGGGEQFF. The CDR3 nucleotides are TGTGCCAGCAGTTTCAATCCAGGGGGCGGTGAGCAGTTCTTC.

V is TRBV28 and J is TRBJ2-2; no firm D call. The CDR3 runs 16 residues. The V end was cut by 5 bases, the J end by 0 bases, with 13 bases between. CDR1 and CDR2 from the germline V gene are MDHEN and SYDVKM. CDR3 sequence reads: CASSLAGYSNTGELFF. In DNA, the CDR3 is TGTGCCAGCAGTCTCGCCGGTTACTCGAACACCGGGGAGCTGTTTTTT. The full variable domain, with the rest looked up from reference TRBV28 and TRBJ2-2, is DVKVTQSSRYLVKRTGEKVFLECVQDMDHENMFWYRQDPGLGLRLIYFSYDVKMKEKGDIPEGYSVSREKKERFSLILESASTNQTSMYLCASSLAGYSNTGELFFGEGSRLTVL.

In DNA, the CDR3 is TGTGCCACCAGCAGTGCGGGGTTCTACGAGCAGTACTTC. Translated, it gives CATSSAGFYEQYF. The chain links TRBV15 to TRBJ2-7; possibly TRBD2 for D (6 bases). V lost 3 bases to trimming and J lost 3 bases, with 9 bases between them. The CDR3 runs 13 residues. Germline CDR1 is LNHNV and CDR2 is YYDKDF (reference sequence).

The chain couples TRBV2 to TRBJ2-1; possible D gene TRBD2, 6 bases. Between the trimmed V and J ends, which lost 3 bases and 8 bases, there was a span of 20 bases. The CDR3 contains 16 residues. The germline CDR1 and CDR2 sequences are SNHLY and FYNNEI. The CDR3 loop is CASSDSVTRRLYEQFF. For the CDR3, the DNA is TGTGCCAGCAGTGATTCTGTGACTAGGAGGCTCTATGAGCAGTTCTTC.

The rearrangement joins TRBV4-2 to TRBJ2-5; 7 bases agree with TRBD2. This CDR3 comprises 17 residues. Trimming at V came to 3 bases and at J to 2 bases, leaving 12 bases not matched to a gene. CDR1 is LGHNA and CDR2 is YNFKEQ in the germline V gene. CDR3 loop: CASSQASGTPRQETQYF. The DNA for the CDR3 is TGTGCCAGCAGCCAGGCCAGCGGGACTCCCCGGCAAGAGACCCAGTACTTC.

The chain is built from TRBV27 and TRBJ2-1; D call uncertain. Germline CDR1 is MNHEY and CDR2 is SMNVEV (reference sequence). The CDR3 contains 12 residues. V was trimmed by 3 bases and J by 7 bases, leaving 7 bases between them. The CDR3 sequence: CASSFIGNEQFF. CDR3 DNA: TGTGCCAGCAGTTTCATCGGGAATGAGCAGTTCTTC.

The chain carries TRBV7-9 and TRBJ2-7; TRBD1 matches at 7 bases. V lost 1 base, J lost 2 bases, and 5 bases stayed unmatched. Looked up from germline, CDR1 is SEHNR and CDR2 is FQNEAQ (reference sequence). The CDR3 length is 15 residues. The CDR3 is CASSLGQGKPYEQYF. The CDR3 nucleotides read TGTGCCAGCAGCTTAGGACAGGGCAAGCCCTACGAGCAGTACTTC. Full variable domain (outside the CDR3, taken from reference TRBV7-9 and TRBJ2-7): DTGVSQNPRHKITKRGQNVTFRCDPISEHNRLYWYRQTLGQGPEFLTYFQNEAQLEKSRLLSDRFSAERPKGSFSTLEIQRTEQGDSAMYLCASSLGQGKPYEQYFGPGTRLTVT.

The chain carries TRBV19 and TRBJ2-1, with 8 bases that match TRBD1. This CDR3 has 16 residues. The germline gives CDR1 LNHDA, CDR2 SQIVND (reference sequence). Trimming at V came to 7 bases and at J to 0 bases, leaving 8 bases not matched to a gene. CDR3 region: CASTTTGASSYNEQFF. The CDR3 region has the DNA TGTGCCAGTACTACGACAGGGGCAAGCTCCTACAATGAGCAGTTCTTC.